This section outlines one T cell receptor (beta chain) sequence together with its context. Repertoires were generated with immunoSEQ multiplex PCR, while TCRdb's copy carries only in-frame clones and drops some. Among tens of thousands of clones listed, approximately 95% were seen once. The germline gives CDR1 MGHDK, CDR2 SYGVNS. V shed 6 bases, J shed 2 bases, and the junction held 0 bases outside the gene matches. The CDR3 sequence is 12 residues long. These data are taken from a study of T cell changes during pregnancy in multiple sclerosis. Sequences were derived from CD4+ T cells from peripheral blood mononuclear cells, sampled after pregnancy. The rearrangement uses TRBV25-1 and TRBJ1-2; TRBD1 agrees at 7 bases. This clonotype was obtained from a female donor with multiple sclerosis, enrolled in a pregnancy study. Here the CDR3 reads CASRGQNYGYTF. In DNA form, the CDR3 reads TGTGCCAGCAGGGGACAGAACTATGGCTACACCTTC.